The 13 T cell receptor beta chains in this list originate from one sample, sequenced in a study of T cells in localized non-small cell lung cancer. TCRdb keeps only in-frame clones here, not all; method: immunoSEQ multiplex PCR. The sample holds some 14,000 clones; roughly 87% are singletons and the top ten take 2.5% to 3%. This specimen consisted of peripheral blood mononuclear cells, obtained before any cancer treatment. Receptors were obtained from a man between 40 and 75 years old with stage III lung adenocarcinoma.

This rearrangement joins TRBV2 to TRBJ2-7; 7 bases are shared with TRBD1. From germline, CDR1 is SNHLY and CDR2 FYNNEI. V was clipped by 4 bases and J by 4 bases; unmatched bases: 7. The CDR3 sequence is 14 residues long. The chain's CDR3 is CASSGRQGRYEQYF. The CDR3 bases are TGTGCCAGCAGTGGGCGACAGGGACGGTACGAGCAGTACTTC.

DNA of the CDR3: TGTGCCAGCTCACCGGACAGGGGCAATGAGCAGTTCTTC. This codes for CASSPDRGNEQFF. The chain links TRBV18 to TRBJ2-1; 9 nucleotides line up with TRBD1. V gave up 3 bases and J gave up 6 bases; unmatched junction bases: 0. CDR1 is KGHSH and CDR2 is LQKENI in the germline V gene. This CDR3 spans 13 amino acids.

V gene TRBV28 combines with J gene TRBJ1-2; 7 bases are shared with TRBD1. V shed 6 bases and J 0 bases; nucleotides not matched to a gene: 7. There are 15 residues in the CDR3. Germline CDR1 MDHEN, CDR2 SYDVKM. CDR3 nucleotide sequence: TGTGCCAGCAGGCTGGCAGGGGGAACTAACTATGGCTACACCTTC. As protein: CASRLAGGTNYGYTF.

The CDR3 spells CASSLDHGTRGLISEAFF. The CDR3 DNA reads as TGTGCCAGCAGCTTAGATCACGGAACCCGGGGGCTAATCTCTGAAGCTTTCTTT. This rearrangement joins TRBV11-2 to TRBJ1-1; TRBD1 is a possible D gene (6 bases). V lost 0 bases and J 6 bases, leaving 23 bases between the germline ends. Per germline, CDR1 SGHAT and CDR2 FQNNGV. The CDR3 has 18 residues.

The CDR3 nucleotides are TGTGCCAGCAGTGAATTCCTAGTCGCGTACGAGCAGTACTTC. Translating gives CASSEFLVAYEQYF. The chain uses TRBV6-1 and TRBJ2-7; no reliable D call. Germline V gives CDR1 MNHNS, CDR2 SASEGT. Trimming cost V 2 bases and J 4 bases, with 12 bases left between them. The CDR3 length is 14 residues.

DNA for the CDR3: TGTGCCAGCAGCTTCGAGAGATCCGAGCAGTACTTC. Amino acids: CASSFERSEQYF. The V and J genes are TRBV7-6 and TRBJ2-7; D not certain. Germline V gene lookup returns CDR1 SGHVS and CDR2 FNYEAQ. Trimming left V 3 bases short and J 6 bases short, with 9 bases between. The CDR3 runs to 12 residues.

The chain couples TRBV30 to TRBJ2-3, with D uncertain. Germline V gene lookup returns CDR1 GTSNPN and CDR2 SVGIG (reference sequence). Trimming pared 0 bases from V and 2 bases from J, leaving 15 bases between. This CDR3 has 16 amino acids. This CDR3 reads CAWSVIRVSITDTQYF. CDR3 DNA sequence: TGTGCCTGGAGTGTAATAAGGGTTTCAATCACAGATACGCAGTATTTT.

Details on this clone: At one of its ends the junction is not consistent with the germline gene, which may arise from a read error. This rearrangement joins TRBV5-4 to TRBJ1-1; a weak D match, TRBD1 (5 bases). Germline assignment: CDR1 SGHNT and CDR2 YYREEE (reference sequence). The CDR3 is made up of 16 amino acids. CDR3 in amino acids: CASRLGGSRVDTEAFF. CDR3 coding DNA: TGTGCCAGCAGGTTGGGGGGTTCGAGGGTGGACACTGAAGCTTTCTTT.

This sequence joins TRBV7-8 and TRBJ2-1; 7 nucleotides agree with TRBD2. Germline V CDR1 and CDR2: SGHVS, FQNEAQ. The CDR3 extends over 21 amino acids. The V and J ends lost 7 bases and 5 bases, in that order; junction bases with no gene match: 29. CDR3 in amino acids: CASKSSRAGLQIKLGDNEQFF. The DNA for the CDR3 is TGTGCCAGCAAAAGCAGTCGAGCGGGGCTACAAATAAAGCTCGGGGACAATGAGCAGTTCTTC.

The rearrangement uses TRBV11-2 and TRBJ2-7; D is undetermined. The germline gives CDR1 SGHAT, CDR2 FQNNGV. V was pared by 5 bases and J by 1 base, with 12 bases between. The CDR3 covers 14 residues. The CDR3 loop reads CASSPYEISYEQYF. The CDR3 bases are TGTGCCAGCAGCCCGTATGAAATATCCTACGAGCAGTACTTC.

On this clone itself: A junction boundary mismatches the germline segment, possibly from a read error. The gene calls are TRBV7-2 and TRBJ2-7; D remains unclear. This CDR3 is built from 12 residues. Germline lookup yields CDR1 SGHTA and CDR2 FQGNSA. The CDR3 protein is CASSLGPYLVGF. CDR3 sequence (DNA): TGTGCCAGCAGCTTAGGGCCTTATCTGGTTGGCTTC.

V is TRBV9 and J is TRBJ1-1; D not resolved. With 0 bases removed from V and 1 base from J, the gap between germline ends came to 7 bases. The CDR3 runs 14 residues. Germline CDR1 is SGDLS and CDR2 is YYNGEE. CDR3: CASSVATTNTEAFF. DNA of the CDR3: TGTGCCAGCAGCGTAGCTACTACGAACACTGAAGCTTTCTTT.

The gene calls are TRBV27 and TRBJ2-2, with 8 bases that match TRBD2. The CDR3 has 13 residues. After removal of 4 bases from V and 8 bases from J, the junction contained 3 bases not matched to a gene. Germline V lookup: CDR1 MNHEY, CDR2 SMNVEV (reference sequence). The CDR3: CASSWVAGGELFF. The DNA of the CDR3 is TGTGCCAGCAGTTGGGTAGCGGGAGGGGAGCTGTTTTTT.